Given below is one T cell receptor beta chain in context. Its cognate antigen is unknown. This entry is derived from a study of long-term antiretroviral therapy in people with HIV. General study results and limits: Blood dating 2004 to 2017 may reflect older ART regimens. On ART adherence, viral resistance or therapy changes, no data were available. Across all time points, the repertoire was dominated by clones that expanded before ART. Post-ART diversity increased but stayed below transplant donor controls.

This was the immunoSEQ v3.0 assay at survey level. The method was immunoSEQ multiplex PCR; TCRdb's version includes in-frame clones alone and lacks a portion of them. The data hold 25,000 or so clones, with around 80% observed a single time. The TCR was taken from a young man with HIV. This specimen consisted of unsorted PBMCs, obtained 1.5 years before starting antiretroviral therapy.

CDR3 bases: TGCGCCAGCAGCTCGACAGGGGGTATCGCTGAAGCTTTCTTT. Translation gives CASSSTGGIAEAFF. This chain connects TRBV5-1 to TRBJ1-1; 9 nucleotides agree with TRBD1. V lost 3 bases, J lost 6 bases, and 6 bases stayed unmatched. The germline gives CDR1 SGHRS, CDR2 YFSETQ. The CDR3 runs 14 residues. The variable domain in full, with the rest retrieved from reference TRBV5-1 and TRBJ1-1, is KAGVTQTPRYLIKTRGQQVTLSCSPISGHRSVSWYQQTPGQGLQFLFEYFSETQRNKGNFPGRFSGRQFSNSRSEMNVSTLELGDSALYLCASSSTGGIAEAFFGQGTRLTVV.